This TCR beta chain was captured by sequencing in a study of shared clonotypes between healthy human individuals. Overall study findings and caveats: Naive subsets usually exceeded memory subsets in estimated richness. The sharing of 5% to 6.5% of naive CD4 clonotypes was seen across a handful of donors.

This clone was counted a few times. Its antigen is not known. Other DNA sequences of this sample code for an identical CDR3. Repertoires were generated with immunoSEQ multiplex PCR, while TCRdb's copy carries only in-frame clones and drops some. The data contain some 1.1 million clones, approximately 75% of them singletons. The receptor comes from a man younger than 30 in good health. Some clones in this sample may be carry-over from other donors' samples. Material for sequencing was memory CD4+ T cells from PBMCs. Subset described: CD45RA-negative fraction.

CDR3 protein: CASSRTSGRYEQYF. The DNA of the CDR3 is TGTGCCAGCAGCCGGACTAGCGGGAGGTACGAGCAGTACTTC. V gene TRBV7-2 combines with J gene TRBJ2-7; 14 bases line up with TRBD2. This CDR3 has 14 amino acids. V trimming: 5 bases; J trimming: 4 bases; junction bases outside the gene matches: 1. Looked up from germline, CDR1 is SGHTA and CDR2 is FQGNSA.